This T cell receptor (beta chain) was retrieved from a study of control samples from healthy donors and cancer patients (dated by TCRdb to 2020 to 2021). The library was made by the immunoSEQ multiplex PCR assay. Held by TCRdb, this immuneACCESS table contains in-frame sequences only and omits some clones. Under half of the omission traces to an unresolved V gene where checked; the cause of the rest is unknown. The sample yields about 130,000 clones; 75% to 95% were counted once. Together, the top ten hold about 9% of the sample. As to this clone: Which antigen it targets is not known. Within one base of it there is no much larger clone, and no base qualities were kept.

From cysteine to phenylalanine, the CDR3 is 15 amino acids long. Only the CDR3 DNA is retained, 45 bases long and in frame from the first base. Trimming takes 2 bases from V and 0 bases from J, and the germline ends sit 12 bases apart. The germline V gene encodes CDR1 SGDLS and CDR2 YYNGEE. The clonotype comes from a man in his late teens or twenties in good health. Sequencing was carried out using blood. Recombination connected TRBV9 to TRBJ2-7; the D gene cannot be resolved beyond TRBD1 or TRBD2, each matching 6 bases. Here is the DNA: TGTGCCAGCAGCGTGGGGGGCCCGGTCTCCTACGAGCAGTACTTC. It encodes CASSVGGPVSYEQYF.